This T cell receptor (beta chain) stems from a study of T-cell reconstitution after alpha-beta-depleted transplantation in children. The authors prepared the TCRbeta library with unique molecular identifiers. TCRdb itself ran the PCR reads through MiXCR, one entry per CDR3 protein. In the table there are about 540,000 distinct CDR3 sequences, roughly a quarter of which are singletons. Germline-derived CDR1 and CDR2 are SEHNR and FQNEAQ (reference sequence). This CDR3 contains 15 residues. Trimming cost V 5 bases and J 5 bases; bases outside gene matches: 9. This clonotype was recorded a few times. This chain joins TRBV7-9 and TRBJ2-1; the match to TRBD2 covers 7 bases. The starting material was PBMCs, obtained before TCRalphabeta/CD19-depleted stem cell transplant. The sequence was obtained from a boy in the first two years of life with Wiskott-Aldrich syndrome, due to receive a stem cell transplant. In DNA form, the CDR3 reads TGTGCCAGCAGCCTAGTGCCTAGCGGCAACAATGAGCAGTTCTTC. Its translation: CASSLVPSGNNEQFF.